This TCR beta chain was sequenced during a study of cytomegalovirus exposure and HLA in healthy donors. Study-level findings and limits: Three of the chains that were CMV-associated were confirmed in vitro to be specific for CMV antigens. Subsequent analysis found a tendency for first-cohort TCR clusters to co-occur within the 120 or so validation repertoires.

This table comes from immunoSEQ multiplex PCR, and its TCRdb copy is limited to in-frame clones, with some not included. Here the sample spans some 80,000 clones, about 96% being singletons. The donors formed part of the roughly 120-subject validation cohort, distinct from the approximately 640-subject first cohort. The CDR3 length is 17 residues. Germline loops: CDR1 SQVTM, CDR2 ANQGSEA. V lost 6 bases, J lost 4 bases, and 18 bases stayed unmatched. To note about this clone: Its specificity is unknown.

The chain uses TRBV29-1 and TRBJ2-7, with 10 bases fitting TRBD2. The sequence was collected from a woman aged 18-29 years in good health and CMV-seronegative. Sequences were obtained from PBMCs. The CDR3 nucleotides read TGCAGCGTCGCCGGGGCTAGCGGGAGTATAGTCCGTTACGAGCAGTACTTC. Its protein is CSVAGASGSIVRYEQYF.